This is a list of T cell receptor beta chains from one sample in a study of shared clonotypes between healthy human individuals. Assay: immunoSEQ multiplex PCR; the TCRdb copy retains only in-frame clones and omits some. The data show about 600,000 clones, roughly 98% seen once. Sequenced material: naive CD8+ T cells sorted from blood. These receptor sequences come from a man in his thirties or forties in good health. Both conserved end residues are part of each CDR3. A D gene is named only where the DNA matches it firmly.

V gene	D gene	J gene	CDR3 DNA	CDR3 protein
TRBV28	NA	TRBJ1-2	TGTGCCAGCAGTTCCAGGGTTTACTATGGCTACACCTTC	CASSSRVYYGYTF
TRBV5-1	NA	TRBJ2-7	TGCGCCAGCAGCTTGGATGCCTTTAGCTCCTACGAGCAGTACTTC	CASSLDAFSSYEQYF
TRBV11-2	TRBD2	TRBJ2-7	TGTGCCAGCAGCTGGGATGGACTAGCGGATTCCTACGAGCAGTACTTC	CASSWDGLADSYEQYF
TRBV6-6	TRBD2	TRBJ2-1	TGTGCCAGCAGTTTTTCCGGGGGGGAAAGCGGGCAGTTCTTC	CASSFSGGESGQFF
TRBV25-1	NA	TRBJ2-2	TGTGCCAGCAGTGAATGGGGGGCTCCCGGGGAGCTGTTTTTT	CASSEWGAPGELFF
TRBV5-6	TRBD2	TRBJ2-7	TGTGCCAGCAGCTTGGCAAGGGGACTAGCGGATTCCTACGAGCAGTACTTC	CASSLARGLADSYEQYF
TRBV7-2	NA	TRBJ1-5	TGTGCCAGCAGCTCTAGTGGGGGGCTGGGTCAGCCCCAGCATTTT	CASSSSGGLGQPQHF
TRBV7-9	NA	TRBJ2-7	TGTGCTCCAGCTTACGAGCAGTACTTC	CAPAYEQYF
TRBV28	NA	TRBJ2-5	TGTGCCAGCAGCCAGGACGATTACCAAGAGACCCAGTACTTC	CASSQDDYQETQYF
TRBV5-5	TRBD2	TRBJ2-7	TGTGCCAGCAGCCAATTAATAGGGACTATCGAGCAGTACTTC	CASSQLIGTIEQYF
TRBV9	TRBD1	TRBJ2-3	TGTGCCAGCAGCGCCCGGGACAGTACAGATACGCAGTATTTT	CASSARDSTDTQYF
TRBV7-9	NA	TRBJ2-7	TGTGCCAGCCTTTCAAGTGGCTACGAGCAGTACTTC	CASLSSGYEQYF